One sample yielded the 25 T cell receptor beta chains listed below, sequenced in a study of vaccination effects on CD4 cells after COVID-19. Under the ViraFEST assay, PBMC were stimulated with viral peptide pools so that antigen-specific CD4+ T cells expanded. Sequencing was performed afterwards. Culture proceeded for more than 8 days, and CD4+ T cells were then isolated. Absence of prior SARS-CoV-2 infection characterized the vaccine recipients, who showed negative nucleocapsid antibodies. Measured with immunoSEQ multiplex PCR; TCRdb has only the in-frame clones, and not every one. In the table there are around 71,000 clones, approximately 72% of which are singletons. Their antigens are not known. The sequenced sample was CD4+ T cells from PBMCs cultured with HCoV-OC43 spike peptides, obtained before COVID-19 vaccination. This sample's subset: HCoV-OC43 spike overlapping peptide pool stimulation. Receptors originate from a human donor who received a COVID-19 vaccine.

This CDR3 is CASSHEGRGTGELFF. In nucleotides, the CDR3 is TGTGCCAGCAGCCACGAGGGGCGAGGGACCGGGGAGCTGTTTTTT. The rearrangement joins TRBV3-1 (or the pseudogene TRBV3-2) to TRBJ2-2; either TRBD1 or TRBD2 may supply D (5 bases each). The CDR3 covers 15 residues. Trimming left V 3 bases short and J 5 bases short, with 13 bases between. Germline CDR1 and CDR2: LGHDT and YNNKEL (reference sequence).

In its sample, this clone was seen once. This sequence joins TRBV5-1 and TRBJ1-1; no firm D call. CDR3 length: 16 residues. Germline V CDR1 and CDR2: SGHRS, YFSETQ. With 0 bases removed from V and 1 base from J, the gap between germline ends came to 13 bases. The chain's CDR3 is CASSLDFQRRNTEAFF. CDR3 sequence (DNA): TGCGCCAGCAGCTTGGATTTCCAGCGGAGGAACACTGAAGCTTTCTTT.

This sequence joins TRBV15 and TRBJ1-1; perhaps TRBD1 as D (5 bases). The CDR3 is 15 amino acids. Trimming cost V 0 bases and J 6 bases, with 14 bases left between them. Germline values: CDR1 LNHNV, CDR2 YYDKDF (reference sequence). For the CDR3, the DNA is TGTGCCACCAGCAGAGAAAGGGGTGGTGCTTCTGAAGCTTTCTTT. Translating gives CATSRERGGASEAFF.

This chain uses TRBV28 with TRBJ2-5; D possibly matches TRBD1 or TRBD2 (5 bases each). This CDR3 spans 15 amino acids. Trimming pared 5 bases from V and 5 bases from J, leaving 18 bases between. Germline-derived CDR1 and CDR2 are MDHEN and SYDVKM. The CDR3 nucleotides are TGTGCCAGCAGTCCATCCGGGACCCAAGGGGAGACCCAGTACTTC. It encodes CASSPSGTQGETQYF.

This clone came up a few times. The V call is TRBV6-2 or TRBV6-3, the J call TRBJ2-7; D is perhaps TRBD1 (5 bases). CDR3 size: 12 residues. Germline CDR1 is MNHEY and CDR2 is SVGEGT. V was pared by 6 bases and J by 1 base, with 7 bases between. The CDR3 bases are TGTGCCAGCAGCGACAGTTCCTACGAGCAGTACGTC. It specifies CASSDSSYEQYV.

This chain links TRBV10-3 with TRBJ1-1; 9 nucleotides line up with TRBD1. CDR1 is ENHRY and CDR2 is SYGVKD in the germline V gene. V shed 3 bases, J shed 1 base, and the junction held 3 bases outside the gene matches. This CDR3 has 15 amino acids. For the CDR3, the DNA is TGTGCCATCAGTGATTGGGACAGGGAGAACACTGAAGCTTTCTTT. It yields the protein CAISDWDRENTEAFF.

V and J are TRBV28 and TRBJ2-6; D gene uncertain. The V gene's germline CDR1 is MDHEN and CDR2 SYDVKM. CDR3 size: 14 residues. V lost 3 bases to trimming and J lost 8 bases, with 11 bases between them. This chain's CDR3 is CASSLPDQTNVLTF. Here the CDR3 DNA reads TGTGCCAGCAGTTTGCCGGACCAGACCAACGTCCTGACTTTC.

This chain links TRBV5-1 with TRBJ2-3; 10 nucleotides line up with TRBD2. After removal of 4 bases from V and 4 bases from J, the junction contained 6 bases not matched to a gene. The CDR3 extends over 15 amino acids. CDR1 SGHRS and CDR2 YFSETQ come from the germline V gene. CDR3 nucleotides: TGCGCCAGCAGCGTAGCGGGGGGTGGATCAGATACGCAGTATTTT. Its translation: CASSVAGGGSDTQYF. Full variable domain (outside the CDR3, taken from reference TRBV5-1 and TRBJ2-3): KAGVTQTPRYLIKTRGQQVTLSCSPISGHRSVSWYQQTPGQGLQFLFEYFSETQRNKGNFPGRFSGRQFSNSRSEMNVSTLELGDSALYLCASSVAGGGSDTQYFGPGTRLTVL.

The chain has TRBV2 and TRBJ2-3; 10 nucleotides agree with TRBD2. After removal of 6 bases from V and 1 base from J, the junction contained 1 base not matched to a gene. In germline, CDR1 is SNHLY, CDR2 FYNNEI. The CDR3 totals 14 residues. CDR3 sequence reads: CASRGTSGTDTQYF. Here the CDR3 DNA reads TGTGCCAGCAGAGGGACTAGCGGCACAGATACGCAGTATTTT.

V gene TRBV27 combines with J gene TRBJ1-2, with D possibly being TRBD1 (6 bases). The germline V gene encodes CDR1 MNHEY and CDR2 SMNVEV (reference sequence). This CDR3 contains 14 residues. V was shortened by 5 bases and J by 7 bases, with 17 bases between the two germline ends. In nucleotides, the CDR3 is TGTGCCAGCAGTCCACTCGACAGGTCGCGTGGCTACACCTTC. Amino acids: CASSPLDRSRGYTF.

A few counts support this clone. The chain combines TRBV27 with TRBJ1-6; no firm D call. Germline CDR1 reads MNHEY; CDR2 reads SMNVEV (reference sequence). This CDR3 is 15 amino acids long. Trimming took off 0 bases at V and 4 bases at J, with 7 bases between the two ends. The DNA of the CDR3 is TGTGCCAGCAGTTTATCGACCGCGTATAATTCACCCCTCCACTTT. It translates to CASSLSTAYNSPLHF.

V and J are TRBV19 and TRBJ2-2, with 9 positions matching TRBD2. The CDR3 is 16 residues long. Germline loops: CDR1 LNHDA, CDR2 SQIVND (reference sequence). Trimming at V came to 7 bases and at J to 5 bases, leaving 11 bases not matched to a gene. The chain's CDR3 is CASKGFAGGRTGELFF. The CDR3 DNA is TGTGCCAGTAAGGGGTTTGCGGGGGGGCGGACCGGGGAGCTGTTTTTT. The variable domain in full, completed from reference TRBV19 and TRBJ2-2, reads DGGITQSPKYLFRKEGQNVTLSCEQNLNHDAMYWYRQDPGQGLRLIYYSQIVNDFQKGDIAEGYSVSREKKESFPLTVTSAQKNPTAFYLCASKGFAGGRTGELFFGEGSRLTVL.

The rearrangement joins TRBV20-1 to TRBJ1-5; D is ambiguous. CDR3 length equals 13 residues. The germline V and J ends were trimmed by 4 bases and 3 bases, with 10 bases remaining between them. Germline-derived CDR1 and CDR2 are DFQATT and SNEGSKA (reference sequence). CDR3 region: CSAIERLNQPQHF. The CDR3 DNA is TGCAGTGCTATTGAACGGCTCAATCAGCCCCAGCATTTT.

This clone came up a few times. V usage is TRBV10-3 and J usage is TRBJ1-1, with 7 bases aligning to TRBD1. Germline assignment: CDR1 ENHRY and CDR2 SYGVKD. V shed 3 bases and J 6 bases; nucleotides not matched to a gene: 4. The CDR3 runs to 13 residues. CDR3 DNA sequence: TGTGCCATCAGTGAACAGGGGTTGGCTGAAGCTTTCTTT. Protein product: CAISEQGLAEAFF.

The chain joins TRBV12-3 or TRBV12-4 to TRBJ2-5; a weak D match, TRBD2 (6 bases). With 10 bases removed from V and 6 bases from J, the gap between germline ends came to 18 bases. This CDR3 has 13 amino acids. Here the CDR3 reads CATTPGAGKTQYF. CDR3 sequence (DNA): TGTGCCACCACTCCGGGCGCGGGGAAGACCCAGTACTTC.

This chain connects TRBV7-8 to TRBJ1-1; D remains ambiguous. Per germline, CDR1 SGHVS and CDR2 FQNEAQ. The CDR3 is 11 residues long. V was shortened by 6 bases and J by 3 bases, with 5 bases between the two germline ends. Here the CDR3 reads CASRADTEAFF. CDR3 DNA: TGTGCCAGCAGGGCGGACACTGAAGCTTTCTTT.

V is TRBV5-1 and J is TRBJ2-7; 11 bases line up with TRBD1. This CDR3 region has 14 residues. Germline lookup yields CDR1 SGHRS and CDR2 YFSETQ. The V and J ends lost 1 base and 6 bases, in that order; junction bases with no gene match: 3. The CDR3 reads CASSLWGQGGEQYV. The CDR3 DNA follows: TGCGCCAGCAGCTTGTGGGGACAGGGGGGCGAGCAGTACGTC.

The V call is TRBV7-2, the J call TRBJ2-7; D perhaps matches TRBD1 (7 bases). This CDR3 region has 14 residues. V was shortened by 5 bases and J by 3 bases, with 14 bases between the two germline ends. Per the germline V gene, CDR1 is SGHTA and CDR2 is FQGNSA. The CDR3 sequence: CASSILQGGYEQYV. For the CDR3, the DNA is TGTGCCAGCAGCATCCTCCAGGGGGGCTACGAGCAGTACGTC.

The gene calls are TRBV9 and TRBJ2-3; D unclear. The germline V gene encodes CDR1 SGDLS and CDR2 YYNGEE. The CDR3 runs 13 residues. The germline V and J ends were trimmed by 4 bases and 0 bases, with 6 bases remaining between them. The CDR3 loop reads CASSHGSTDTQYF. Here the CDR3 DNA reads TGTGCCAGCAGCCACGGTAGCACAGATACGCAGTATTTT.

This clone occurred a few times. This chain uses TRBV5-5 with TRBJ1-3; 7 nucleotides align to TRBD1. Trimming removed 4 bases from V and 3 bases from J; junction bases left unmatched: 4. The CDR3 spans 14 residues. CDR1 is SGHKS and CDR2 is YYEKEE in the germline V gene (reference sequence). The CDR3 DNA is TGTGCCAGCAGCCTTACAGGGGATGGAAACACCATATATTTT. Translated: CASSLTGDGNTIYF.

The J gene is TRBJ1-2, the V gene TRBV3-1 (or the pseudogene TRBV3-2); unclear D gene. V was cut by 1 base and J by 2 bases, with 8 bases left in between. Germline CDR1 is LGHDT and CDR2 is YNNKEL (reference sequence). This CDR3 is built from 14 residues. The CDR3 DNA reads TGTGCCAGCAGCCAAGGAAGCGCGAACTATGGCTACACCTTC. This encodes CASSQGSANYGYTF.

This chain links TRBV6-5 with TRBJ2-3; 8 nucleotides align to TRBD2. This CDR3 has 15 residues. Trimming took 7 bases from V and 7 from J; bases not matched to a gene: 13. Germline values: CDR1 MNHEY, CDR2 SVGAGI. CDR3 nucleotides: TGTGCCAGCAATTCCCCGGGGGGGGGCCGGAATACGCAGTATTTT. Encoded protein: CASNSPGGGRNTQYF.

This clone was seen only once. CDR3 sequence (DNA): TGTGCCAGCAGCATACTAGGGTGGGATACGCAGTATTTT. This encodes CASSILGWDTQYF. The chain carries TRBV7-9 and TRBJ2-3, with D maybe TRBD2 (5 bases). The CDR3 loop spans 13 amino acids. Per the germline V gene, CDR1 is SEHNR and CDR2 is FQNEAQ (reference sequence). V was clipped by 5 bases and J by 6 bases, with 12 bases between them.

A few counts support this clone. The chain is built from TRBV19 and TRBJ1-3; perhaps TRBD1 as D (5 bases). V lost 1 base and J 0 bases, leaving 10 bases between the germline ends. From germline, CDR1 is LNHDA and CDR2 SQIVND (reference sequence). The CDR3 runs to 16 residues. As DNA, the CDR3 is TGTGCCAGTAGTATAGTGGGACGATACTCTGGAAACACCATATATTTT. Its protein product is CASSIVGRYSGNTIYF.

The CDR3, as DNA: TGCGCCAGCAGCCAAGGACTGGGGGACACTGAAGCTTTCTTT. This gives the protein CASSQGLGDTEAFF. The rearrangement uses TRBV4-1 and TRBJ1-1; TRBD1 is a possible D gene (5 bases). The CDR3 spans 14 residues. V dropped 1 base and J dropped 3 bases, with 9 bases sitting between them. Germline values: CDR1 MGHRA, CDR2 YSYEKL.